The 8 T cell receptor beta chains presented below share a single source sample, sequenced in a study of cytomegalovirus exposure and HLA in healthy donors. The PCR ran on 60 Vbeta and 13 Jbeta primers. Clones were read by immunoSEQ multiplex PCR, and TCRdb kept only the in-frame ones, dropping some. Here the sample spans some 150,000 clones, 80% being singletons. The material sequenced was PBMCs. These receptors were collected from a young man in good health and CMV-seropositive.

The chain joins TRBV4-1 to TRBJ2-2; 9 bases are a match to TRBD1. Germline CDR1 MGHRA, CDR2 YSYEKL. V was clipped by 7 bases and J by 3 bases; unmatched bases: 18. The CDR3 extends over 19 amino acids. CDR3 residues: CASTLRVQGQGKYTGELFF. In DNA form, the CDR3 reads TGCGCCAGCACCCTGCGAGTACAGGGACAGGGTAAATACACCGGGGAGCTGTTTTTT.

The chain combines TRBV27 with TRBJ1-5; 8 bases are shared with TRBD1. There are 19 residues in the CDR3. The V gene's germline CDR1 is MNHEY and CDR2 SMNVEV (reference sequence). V lost 3 bases to trimming and J lost 0 bases; unmatched junction nucleotides: 13. CDR3 in amino acids: CASSFSRTGQGFSNQPQHF. The CDR3 DNA reads as TGTGCCAGCAGTTTCTCCCGGACAGGACAGGGATTTAGCAATCAGCCCCAGCATTTT.

V is TRBV7-2 and J is TRBJ2-7; 7 positions agree with TRBD1. Trimming at V came to 4 bases and at J to 7 bases, leaving 16 bases not matched to a gene. This CDR3 has 16 residues. Germline CDR1 and CDR2: SGHTA and FQGNSA. CDR3 bases: TGTGCCAGCAGCTCGGTCCCGGACAGGAGAAAAGGGGAGCAGTACTTC. Protein: CASSSVPDRRKGEQYF.

This chain links TRBV18 with TRBJ2-5, with a possible D match to TRBD1 (6 bases). The assigned J gene may be wrong: the sequence end matches TRBJ2-7 better. The CDR3 is made up of 13 amino acids. Germline loops: CDR1 KGHSH, CDR2 LQKENI. The CDR3 coding sequence is TGTGCCAGCTCAGGGGGCTCCTCCTACGAGCAGTACTTC. The encoded protein is CASSGGSSYEQYF.

The genes are TRBV10-3 and TRBJ1-6, with D maybe TRBD1 (6 bases). Trimming removed 4 bases at V and 8 bases at J, with 9 bases between. Germline CDR1 and CDR2: ENHRY and SYGVKD. The CDR3 is 13 amino acids. DNA for the CDR3: TGTGCCATCAGTGGGACAGCGGATTCACCCCTCCACTTT. The encoded protein is CAISGTADSPLHF.

J is TRBJ1-2 and V is TRBV2, with TRBD1 identical over 7 bases. This CDR3 has 17 amino acids. Germline V CDR1 and CDR2: SNHLY, FYNNEI. Germline trimming cut 5 bases from V and 3 bases from J; bases unmatched to any gene: 15. The CDR3 is CASSLGQGVIGHYGYTF. CDR3 coding DNA: TGTGCCAGCAGTCTGGGGCAGGGGGTTATCGGACACTATGGCTACACCTTC.

This chain connects TRBV5-6 to TRBJ2-7, with TRBD2 matching 8 bases. The trim removed 7 bases at V and 3 bases at J, leaving 15 bases unmatched. Germline CDR1 and CDR2: SGHDT and YYEEEE. CDR3 size: 16 residues. CDR3 sequence: CASLDRGGDYLYEQYF. The CDR3 nucleotides read TGTGCCAGCCTTGACCGGGGGGGAGACTACCTCTACGAGCAGTACTTC.

This clone was picked up a small number of times. This sequence joins TRBV6-5 and TRBJ2-7; a possible D gene is TRBD2 (6 bases). V lost 6 bases to trimming and J lost 0 bases, with 12 bases between them. CDR1 MNHEY and CDR2 SVGAGI come from the germline V gene. CDR3 size: 14 residues. CDR3 amino acids: CASSRGANSYEQYF. The CDR3 DNA sequence: TGTGCCAGCAGCCGCGGGGCTAACTCCTACGAGCAGTACTTC.